The sequence of this T cell receptor (beta chain) was determined in a study of Ad26.COV2.S vaccination and SARS-CoV-2 variants. Sequenced by immunoSEQ multiplex PCR; TCRdb stores in-frame clones only, minus some. The sample lists roughly 350,000 clones, around 90% occurring once. As to this clone: What it binds is unknown.

V dropped 0 bases and J dropped 0 bases, with 9 bases sitting between them. The V gene's germline CDR1 is SGHRS and CDR2 YFSETQ. The CDR3 runs to 16 residues. Study outcomes and limitations: Vaccine recipients and placebo recipients showed similar non-spike TCR breadth.

Treatment meaning: about 20 received Ad26.COV2.S at low or high dose, single or two shots; about 5 received placebo; per-sample allocation not given. Day 63 after the first vaccine or placebo injection was the time point for sampling. This sequence joins TRBV5-1 and TRBJ1-4; D gene uncertain. Sequencing used peripheral blood, obtained in a trial of Ad26.COV2.S vaccine versus placebo. The source of this sequence is a person aged 18 to 65 who received the Ad26.COV2.S COVID-19 vaccine or a placebo. CDR3 nucleotides: TGCGCCAGCAGCTTGGTGGGATCTGCAACTAATGAAAAACTGTTTTTT. Translation gives CASSLVGSATNEKLFF.